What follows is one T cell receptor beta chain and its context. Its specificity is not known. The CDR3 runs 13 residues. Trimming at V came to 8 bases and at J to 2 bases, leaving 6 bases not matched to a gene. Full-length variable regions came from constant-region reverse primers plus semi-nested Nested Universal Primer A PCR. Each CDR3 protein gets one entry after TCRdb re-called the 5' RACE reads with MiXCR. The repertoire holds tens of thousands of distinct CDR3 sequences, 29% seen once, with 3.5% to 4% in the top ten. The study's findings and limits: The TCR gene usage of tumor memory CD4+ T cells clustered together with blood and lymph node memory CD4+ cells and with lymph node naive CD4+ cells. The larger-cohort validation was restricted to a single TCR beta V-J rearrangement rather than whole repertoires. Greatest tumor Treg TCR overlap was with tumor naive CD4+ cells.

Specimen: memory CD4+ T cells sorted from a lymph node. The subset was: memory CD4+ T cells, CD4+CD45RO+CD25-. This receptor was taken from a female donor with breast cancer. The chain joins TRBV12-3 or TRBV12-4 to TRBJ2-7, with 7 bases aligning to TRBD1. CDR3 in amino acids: CASLDQGAYEQYF. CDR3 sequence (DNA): TGTGCCAGCCTGGATCAGGGGGCCTACGAGCAGTACTTC.